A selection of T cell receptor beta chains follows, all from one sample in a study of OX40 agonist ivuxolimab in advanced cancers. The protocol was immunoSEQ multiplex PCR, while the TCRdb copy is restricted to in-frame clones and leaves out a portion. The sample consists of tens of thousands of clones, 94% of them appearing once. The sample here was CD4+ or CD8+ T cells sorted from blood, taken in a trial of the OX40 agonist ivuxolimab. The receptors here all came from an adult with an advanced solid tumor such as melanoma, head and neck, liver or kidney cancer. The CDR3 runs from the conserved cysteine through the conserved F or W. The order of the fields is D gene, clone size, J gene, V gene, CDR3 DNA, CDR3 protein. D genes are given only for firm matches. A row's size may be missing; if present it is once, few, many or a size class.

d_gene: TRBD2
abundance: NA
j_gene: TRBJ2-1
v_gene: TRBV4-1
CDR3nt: TGCGCCAGCAGCCAAGGGACTAGCGGAATCAATGAGCAGTTCTTC
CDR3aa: CASSQGTSGINEQFF

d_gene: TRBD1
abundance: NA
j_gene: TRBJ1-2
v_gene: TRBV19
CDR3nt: TGTGCCGCCCGAGGTCAGGGGGCGCGGGGTGGCTACACCTTC
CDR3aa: CAARGQGARGGYTF

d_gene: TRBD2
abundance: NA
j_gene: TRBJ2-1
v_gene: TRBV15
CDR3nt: TGTGCCACCCGGGCTAGCGGGAACAATGAGCAGTTCTTC
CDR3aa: CATRASGNNEQFF

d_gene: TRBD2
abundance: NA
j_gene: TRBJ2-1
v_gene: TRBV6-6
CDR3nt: TGTGCCAGCTCTCTAAGGGGGCTAGCGGGAGTCGCTGAGCAGTTCTTC
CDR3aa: CASSLRGLAGVAEQFF

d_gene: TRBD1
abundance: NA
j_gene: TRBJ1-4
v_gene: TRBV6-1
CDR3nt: TGTGCCATCCGACAGGGCGTTGATGAAAAACTGTTTTTT
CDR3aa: CAIRQGVDEKLFF

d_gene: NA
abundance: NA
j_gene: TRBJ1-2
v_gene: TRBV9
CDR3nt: TGTGCCAGCAGCCCCCGGGGTGACCCCTTAGACTATGGCTACACCTTC
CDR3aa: CASSPRGDPLDYGYTF

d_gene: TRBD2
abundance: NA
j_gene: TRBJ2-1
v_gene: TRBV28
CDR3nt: TGTGCCAGCAGGGACGGGAGAGCGGGGGGGTTCTCCTACAATGAGCAGTTCTTC
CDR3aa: CASRDGRAGGFSYNEQFF

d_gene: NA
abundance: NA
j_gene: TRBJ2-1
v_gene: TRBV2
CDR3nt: TGTGCCATCACCCGCGGGCCGGACTACAATGAGCAGTTCTTC
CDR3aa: CAITRGPDYNEQFF

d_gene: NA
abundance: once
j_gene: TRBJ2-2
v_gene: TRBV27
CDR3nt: TGTGCCAGCAGTTTTTTAGATTACGCCGGGGAGCTGTTTTTT
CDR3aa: CASSFLDYAGELFF

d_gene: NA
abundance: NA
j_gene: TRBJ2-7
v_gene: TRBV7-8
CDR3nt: TGTGCCAACAGCTTAGTGGCCTACGAGCAGTACTTC
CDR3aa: CANSLVAYEQYF

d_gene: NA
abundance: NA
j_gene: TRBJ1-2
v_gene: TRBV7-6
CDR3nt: TGTGCCAGCAGCAGCAGGGATGACTATGGCTACACCTTC
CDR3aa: CASSSRDDYGYTF

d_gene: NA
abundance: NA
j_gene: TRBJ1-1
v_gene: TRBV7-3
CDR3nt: TGTGCCAGCAGCCCGACGGAGGGGGGAGGCACTGAAGCTTTCTTT
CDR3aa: CASSPTEGGGTEAFF

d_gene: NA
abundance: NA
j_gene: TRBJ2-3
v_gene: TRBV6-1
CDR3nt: TGTGCCAGCAGTGAGTTCCCGGGACCACTCACAGATACGCAGTATTTT
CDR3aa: CASSEFPGPLTDTQYF

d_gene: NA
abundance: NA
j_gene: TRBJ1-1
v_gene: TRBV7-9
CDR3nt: TGTGCCAGCAGCTTAGAGATGGGCAGGGGCACTGAAGCTTTCTTT
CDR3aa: CASSLEMGRGTEAFF

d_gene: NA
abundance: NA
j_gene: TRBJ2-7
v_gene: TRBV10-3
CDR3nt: TGTGCCATCAGGGGGGGATACGAGCAGTACTTC
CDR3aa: CAIRGGYEQYF

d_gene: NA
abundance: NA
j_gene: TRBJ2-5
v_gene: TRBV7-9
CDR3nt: TGTGCCAGCAGCCCACGGGGGCCGGAGGAGACCCAGTACTTC
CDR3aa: CASSPRGPEETQYF

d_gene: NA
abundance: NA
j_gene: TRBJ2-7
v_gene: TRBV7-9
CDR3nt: TGTGCCAGCAGCCCACGACAGAACTACGAGCAGTACTTC
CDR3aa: CASSPRQNYEQYF

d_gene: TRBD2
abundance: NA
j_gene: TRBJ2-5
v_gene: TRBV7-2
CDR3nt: TGTGCCAGCAGCTTGGGTAGCGGGGGGTACCAAGAGACCCAGTACTTC
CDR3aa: CASSLGSGGYQETQYF

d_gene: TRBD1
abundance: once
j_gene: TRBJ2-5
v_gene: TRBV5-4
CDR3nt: TGTGCCAGCAGCACAGAGGGCAGGGGGCGGGAGACCCAGTACTTC
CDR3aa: CASSTEGRGRETQYF

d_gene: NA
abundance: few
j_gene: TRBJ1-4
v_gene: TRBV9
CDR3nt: TGTGCCAGCAGCGTAGATCCGACAGCAACTAATGAAAAACTGTTTTTT
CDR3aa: CASSVDPTATNEKLFF

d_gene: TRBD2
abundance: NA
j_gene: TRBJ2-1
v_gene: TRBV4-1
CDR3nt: TGCGCCAGCAGCGACTCACTAGCGGCCTCCTACAATGAGCAGTTCTTC
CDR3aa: CASSDSLAASYNEQFF

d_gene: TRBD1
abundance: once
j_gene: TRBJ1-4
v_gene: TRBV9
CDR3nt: TGTGCCAGCAGCGCCCAGGGGGGGGGCGCAGCTAATGAAAAACTGTTTTTT
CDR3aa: CASSAQGGGAANEKLFF

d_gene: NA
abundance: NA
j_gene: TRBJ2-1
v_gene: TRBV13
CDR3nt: TGTGCCAGCAGCTTAGTTAGGAGCGATGAGCAGTTCTTC
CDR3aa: CASSLVRSDEQFF

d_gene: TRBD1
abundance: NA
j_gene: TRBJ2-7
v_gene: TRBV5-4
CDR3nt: TGTGCCAGCCGCGTCGGGGACAGGGGAGAGCAGTACTTC
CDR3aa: CASRVGDRGEQYF

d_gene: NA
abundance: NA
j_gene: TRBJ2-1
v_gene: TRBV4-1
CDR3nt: TGCGCCAGCAGCCTTCCCACCGGCCAGGGGTGGTTCTTC
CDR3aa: CASSLPTGQGWFF

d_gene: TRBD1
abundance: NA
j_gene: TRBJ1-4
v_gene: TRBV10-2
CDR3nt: TGCGCCAGCAGTGAGACAGGGGGTAATGAAAAACTGTTTTTT
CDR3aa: CASSETGGNEKLFF

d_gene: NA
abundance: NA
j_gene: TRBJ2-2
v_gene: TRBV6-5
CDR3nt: TGTGCCAGCAGTTTCTCAGGGTTCACCGGGGAGCTGTTTTTT
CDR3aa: CASSFSGFTGELFF

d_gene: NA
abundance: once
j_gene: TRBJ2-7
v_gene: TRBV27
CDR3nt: TGTGCCAGCAGTTTAAGGGCTTCCTACGAGCAGTACTTC
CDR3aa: CASSLRASYEQYF

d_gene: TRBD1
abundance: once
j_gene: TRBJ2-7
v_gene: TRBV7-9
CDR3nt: TGTGCCAGCAGCCCGGCCAGGGGACAGGGCAACGAGCAGTACTTC
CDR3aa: CASSPARGQGNEQYF

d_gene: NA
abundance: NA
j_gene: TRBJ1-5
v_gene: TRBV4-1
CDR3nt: TGCGCCAGCAGCCCGAGTGGGGGCAATCAGCCCCAGCATTTT
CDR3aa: CASSPSGGNQPQHF

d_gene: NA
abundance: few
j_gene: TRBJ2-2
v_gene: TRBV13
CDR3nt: TGTGCCAGCAGCAACACCGGGGAGCTGTTTTTT
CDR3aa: CASSNTGELFF

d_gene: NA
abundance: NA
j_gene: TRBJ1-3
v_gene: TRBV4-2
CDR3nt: TGTGCCAGCAGCCAAAACACAGTCTCTGGAAACACCATATATTTT
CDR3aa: CASSQNTVSGNTIYF

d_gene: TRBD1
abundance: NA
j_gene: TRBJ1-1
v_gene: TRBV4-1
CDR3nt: TGCGCCAGCAGCCAAGTAGTGGACAGGGAAGCTTTCTTT
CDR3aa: CASSQVVDREAFF

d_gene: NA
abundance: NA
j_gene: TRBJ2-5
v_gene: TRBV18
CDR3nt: TGTGCCAGCTCACCCCAAGGTCGAATGGAGACCCAGTACTTC
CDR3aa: CASSPQGRMETQYF

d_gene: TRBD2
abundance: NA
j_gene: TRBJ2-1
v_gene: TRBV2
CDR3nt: TGTGCCAGCAGTGAGGGACTAGTTTTCTACAATGAGCAGTTCTTC
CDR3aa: CASSEGLVFYNEQFF

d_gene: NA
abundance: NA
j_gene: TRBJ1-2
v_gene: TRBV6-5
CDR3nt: TGTGCCAGCATAGCGGTCCGGGGAGAGAATGGCTACACCTTC
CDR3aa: CASIAVRGENGYTF

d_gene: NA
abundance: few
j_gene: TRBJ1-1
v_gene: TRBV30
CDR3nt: TGTGCCTGGGACAGCGCCCTACCTGAAGCTTTCTTT
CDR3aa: CAWDSALPEAFF

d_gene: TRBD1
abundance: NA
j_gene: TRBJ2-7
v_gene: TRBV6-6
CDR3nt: TGTGCCAGCAGTTTAACGACAGGGAGAAGCTCCGAGCAGTACTTC
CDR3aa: CASSLTTGRSSEQYF

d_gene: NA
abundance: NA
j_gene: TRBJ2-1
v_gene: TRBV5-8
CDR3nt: TGTGCCAGCAGCTTGCTTTTATCGGCCTCCAATGAGCAGTTCTTC
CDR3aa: CASSLLLSASNEQFF

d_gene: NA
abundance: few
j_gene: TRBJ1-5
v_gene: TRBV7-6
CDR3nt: TGTGCCAGCAGCTTAGGAGGGGATCCCAGTCAGCCCCAGCATTTT
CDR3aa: CASSLGGDPSQPQHF

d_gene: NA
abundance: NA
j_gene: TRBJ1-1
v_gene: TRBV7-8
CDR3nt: TGTGCCAGCAGCCCACTGCCAGGGTTGAACACTGAAGCTTTCTTT
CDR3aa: CASSPLPGLNTEAFF

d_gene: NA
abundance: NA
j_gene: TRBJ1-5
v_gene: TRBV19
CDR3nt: TGTGCCAGTAGTCCCAACCCGGGACCGTCTAGCAATCAGCCCCAGCATTTT
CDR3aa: CASSPNPGPSSNQPQHF

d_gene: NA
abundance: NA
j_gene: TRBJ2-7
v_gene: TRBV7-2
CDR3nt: TGTGCCAGCAGTTATATCCACGAGCAGTACTTC
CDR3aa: CASSYIHEQYF

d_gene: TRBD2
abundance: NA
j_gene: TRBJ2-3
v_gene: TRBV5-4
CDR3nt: TGTGCCAGCAGCTTGGCCGCTAGCGGGAGCGATACGCAGTATTTT
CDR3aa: CASSLAASGSDTQYF

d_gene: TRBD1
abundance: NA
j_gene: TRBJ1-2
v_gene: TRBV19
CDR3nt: TGTGCCAGTAGTATCGGTCGACAGGGAAGTACTGGCTACACCTTC
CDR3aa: CASSIGRQGSTGYTF

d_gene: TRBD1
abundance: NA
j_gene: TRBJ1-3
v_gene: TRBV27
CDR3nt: TGTGCCAGCAGTTTATCATCGACAGGGGCCTCTGGAAACACCATATATTTT
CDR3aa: CASSLSSTGASGNTIYF